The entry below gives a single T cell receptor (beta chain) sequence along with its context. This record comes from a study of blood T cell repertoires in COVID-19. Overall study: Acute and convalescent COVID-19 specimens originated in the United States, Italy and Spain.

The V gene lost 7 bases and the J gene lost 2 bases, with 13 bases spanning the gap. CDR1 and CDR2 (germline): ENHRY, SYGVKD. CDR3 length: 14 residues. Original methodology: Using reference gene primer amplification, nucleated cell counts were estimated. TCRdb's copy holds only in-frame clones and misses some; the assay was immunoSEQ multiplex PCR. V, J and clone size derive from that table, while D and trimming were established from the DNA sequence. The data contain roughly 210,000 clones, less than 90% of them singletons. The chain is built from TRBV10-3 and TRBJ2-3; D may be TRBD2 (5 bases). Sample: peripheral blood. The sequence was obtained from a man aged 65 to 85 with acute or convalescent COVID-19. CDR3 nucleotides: TGTGCCATCACCCCCGGGATCAACACAGATACGCAGTATTTT. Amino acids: CAITPGINTDTQYF.